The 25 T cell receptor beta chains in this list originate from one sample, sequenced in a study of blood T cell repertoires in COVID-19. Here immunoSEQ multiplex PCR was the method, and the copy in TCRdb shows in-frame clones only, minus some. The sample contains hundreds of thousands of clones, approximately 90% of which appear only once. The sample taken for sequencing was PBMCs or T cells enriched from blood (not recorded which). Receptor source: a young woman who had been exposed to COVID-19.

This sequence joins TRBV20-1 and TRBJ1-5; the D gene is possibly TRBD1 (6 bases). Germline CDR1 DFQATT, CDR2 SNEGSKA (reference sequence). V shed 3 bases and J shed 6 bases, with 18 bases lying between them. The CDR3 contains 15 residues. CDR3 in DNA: TGCAGTGCTAGTTCCGGGGGGGGGCGCCTTCAGCCCCAGCATTTT. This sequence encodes CSASSGGGRLQPQHF.

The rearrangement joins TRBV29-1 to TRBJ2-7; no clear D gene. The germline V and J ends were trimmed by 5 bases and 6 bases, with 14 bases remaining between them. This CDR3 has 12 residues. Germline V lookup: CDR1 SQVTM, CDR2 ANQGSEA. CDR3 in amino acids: CSVPPVRGEQYF. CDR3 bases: TGCAGCGTTCCGCCGGTCCGTGGCGAGCAGTACTTC.

CDR3 protein: CASLGPSYEQYF. In nucleotides, the CDR3 is TGTGCCAGCCTTGGGCCCTCCTACGAGCAGTACTTC. The chain recombines TRBV2 with TRBJ2-7; D is undetermined. The CDR3 totals 12 residues. In germline, CDR1 is SNHLY, CDR2 FYNNEI. V gave up 8 bases and J gave up 0 bases, with 8 bases separating them.

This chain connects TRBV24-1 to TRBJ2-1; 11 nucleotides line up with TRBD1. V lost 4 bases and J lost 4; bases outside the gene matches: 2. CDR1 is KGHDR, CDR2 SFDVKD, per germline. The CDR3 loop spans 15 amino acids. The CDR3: CATSEGQGAYNEQFF. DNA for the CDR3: TGTGCCACCAGTGAAGGACAGGGGGCGTACAATGAGCAGTTCTTC.

The CDR3 DNA follows: TGTGCCAGCAGCGGGGACAGGGCTAATTCACCCCTCCACTTT. It yields the protein CASSGDRANSPLHF. The rearrangement joins TRBV5-8 to TRBJ1-6; 9 bases are a match to TRBD1. Germline V gives CDR1 SGHTS, CDR2 YDEGEE. The J segment lost 6 bases and the V segment lost 4 bases, leaving 2 bases of the junction unmatched. The CDR3 length is 14 residues.

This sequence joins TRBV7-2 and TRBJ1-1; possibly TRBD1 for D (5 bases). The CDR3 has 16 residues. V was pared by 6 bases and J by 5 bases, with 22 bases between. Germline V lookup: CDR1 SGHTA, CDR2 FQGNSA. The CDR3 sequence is CASSFGQGKGGTEAFF. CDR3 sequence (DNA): TGTGCCAGCAGTTTCGGGCAGGGTAAAGGAGGGACTGAAGCTTTCTTT. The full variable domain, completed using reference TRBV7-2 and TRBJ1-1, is GAGVSQSPSNKVTEKGKDVELRCDPISGHTALYWYRQSLGQGLEFLIYFQGNSAPDKSGLPSDRFSAERTGGSVSTLTIQRTQQEDSAVYLCASSFGQGKGGTEAFFGQGTRLTVV.

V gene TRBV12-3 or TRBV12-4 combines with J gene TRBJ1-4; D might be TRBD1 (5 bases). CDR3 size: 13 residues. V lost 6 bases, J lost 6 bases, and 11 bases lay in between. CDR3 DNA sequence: TGTGCCAGCAGAAGTTTAGGGGATGAAAAACTGTTTTTT. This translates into CASRSLGDEKLFF.

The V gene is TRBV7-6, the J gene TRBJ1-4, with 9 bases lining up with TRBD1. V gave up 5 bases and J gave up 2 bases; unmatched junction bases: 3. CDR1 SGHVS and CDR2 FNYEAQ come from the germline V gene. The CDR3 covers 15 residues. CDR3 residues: CASSQGQGTNEKLFF. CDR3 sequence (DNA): TGTGCCAGCAGCCAAGGACAGGGGACTAATGAAAAACTGTTTTTT.

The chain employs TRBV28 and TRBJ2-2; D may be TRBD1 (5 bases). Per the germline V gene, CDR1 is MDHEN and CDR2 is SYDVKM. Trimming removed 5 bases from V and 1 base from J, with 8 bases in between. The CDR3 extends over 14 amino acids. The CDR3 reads CASSETVNTGELFF. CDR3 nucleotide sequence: TGTGCCAGCAGTGAGACAGTGAACACCGGGGAGCTGTTTTTT.

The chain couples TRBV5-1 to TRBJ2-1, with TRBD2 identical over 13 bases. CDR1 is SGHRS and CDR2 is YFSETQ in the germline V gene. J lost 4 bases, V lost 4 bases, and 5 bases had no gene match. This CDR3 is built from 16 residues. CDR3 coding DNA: TGCGCCAGCAGCCCTGGGACTAGCGGGGAGTACAATGAGCAGTTCTTC. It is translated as CASSPGTSGEYNEQFF.

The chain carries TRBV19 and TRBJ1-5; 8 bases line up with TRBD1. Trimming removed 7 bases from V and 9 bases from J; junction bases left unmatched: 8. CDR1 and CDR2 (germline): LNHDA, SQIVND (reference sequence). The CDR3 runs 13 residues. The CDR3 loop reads CASTGTGIWPQHF. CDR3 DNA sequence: TGTGCCAGTACCGGGACAGGTATTTGGCCCCAGCATTTT.

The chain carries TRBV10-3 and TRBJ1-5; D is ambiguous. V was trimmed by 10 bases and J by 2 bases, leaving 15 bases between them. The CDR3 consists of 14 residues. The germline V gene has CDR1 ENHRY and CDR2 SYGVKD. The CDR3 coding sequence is TGTGCCACCGCCGAAGCGGACGGCAATCAGCCCCAGCATTTT. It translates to CATAEADGNQPQHF.

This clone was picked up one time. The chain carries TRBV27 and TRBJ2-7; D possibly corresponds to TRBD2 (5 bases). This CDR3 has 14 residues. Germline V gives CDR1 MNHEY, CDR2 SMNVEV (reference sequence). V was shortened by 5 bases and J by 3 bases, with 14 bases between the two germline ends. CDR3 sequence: CASSPKIDYYEQYF. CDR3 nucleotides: TGTGCCAGCAGTCCCAAGATTGACTACTACGAGCAGTACTTC.

CDR3 in amino acids: CASSTRDRSRAFF. CDR3 DNA sequence: TGTGCCAGCAGCACTCGAGACAGGTCTAGGGCTTTCTTT. The chain employs TRBV28 and TRBJ1-1; TRBD1 might be the D (6 bases). This CDR3 is 13 amino acids long. V lost 6 bases to trimming and J lost 11 bases, with 19 bases between them. The germline V gene has CDR1 MDHEN and CDR2 SYDVKM.

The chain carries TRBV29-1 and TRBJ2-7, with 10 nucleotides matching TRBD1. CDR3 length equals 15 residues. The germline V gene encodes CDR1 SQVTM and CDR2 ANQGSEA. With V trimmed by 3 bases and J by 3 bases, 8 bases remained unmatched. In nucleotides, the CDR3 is TGCAGCGTTGAGAGGGGGACAGGGGCGGTCTACGAGCAGTACTTC. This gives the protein CSVERGTGAVYEQYF.

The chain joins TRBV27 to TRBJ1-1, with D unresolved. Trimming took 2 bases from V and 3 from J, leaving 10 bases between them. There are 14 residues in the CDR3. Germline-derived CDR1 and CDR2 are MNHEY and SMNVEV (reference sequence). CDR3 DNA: TGTGCCAGCAGTTTAAACCGAGGGTACACTGAAGCTTTCTTT. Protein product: CASSLNRGYTEAFF.

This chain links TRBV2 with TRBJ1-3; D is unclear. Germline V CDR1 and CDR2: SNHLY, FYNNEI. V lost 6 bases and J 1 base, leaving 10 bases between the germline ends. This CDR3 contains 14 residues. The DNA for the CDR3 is TGTGCCAGCAGAGGCGGCGGGTCTGGAAACACCATATATTTT. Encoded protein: CASRGGGSGNTIYF.

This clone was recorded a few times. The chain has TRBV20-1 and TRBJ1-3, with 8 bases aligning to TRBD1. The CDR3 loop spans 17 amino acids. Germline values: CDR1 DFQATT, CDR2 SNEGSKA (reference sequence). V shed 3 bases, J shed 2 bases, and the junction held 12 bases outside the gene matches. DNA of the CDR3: TGCAGTGCTAGTTTCCGACAGGGGTGGTACGCTGGAAACACCATATATTTT. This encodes CSASFRQGWYAGNTIYF.

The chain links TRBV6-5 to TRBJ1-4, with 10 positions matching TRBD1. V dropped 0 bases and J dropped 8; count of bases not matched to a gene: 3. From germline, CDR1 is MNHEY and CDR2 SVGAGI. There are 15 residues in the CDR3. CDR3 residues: CASSYSDRGEEKLFF. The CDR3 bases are TGTGCCAGCAGTTACTCGGACAGGGGGGAAGAAAAACTGTTTTTT.

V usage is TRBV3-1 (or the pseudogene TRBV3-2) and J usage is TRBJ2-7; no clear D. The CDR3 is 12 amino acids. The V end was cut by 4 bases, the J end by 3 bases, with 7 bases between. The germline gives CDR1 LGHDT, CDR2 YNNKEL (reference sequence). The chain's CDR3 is CASSRNSYEQYF. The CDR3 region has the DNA TGTGCCAGCAGCCGCAACAGCTACGAGCAGTACTTC.

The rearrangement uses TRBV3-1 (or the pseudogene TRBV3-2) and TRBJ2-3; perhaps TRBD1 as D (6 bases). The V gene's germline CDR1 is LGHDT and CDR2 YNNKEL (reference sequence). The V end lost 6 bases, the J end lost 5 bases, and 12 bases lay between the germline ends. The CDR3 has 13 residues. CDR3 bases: TGTGCCAGCAGAAAACAGGGAGTAGATACGCAGTATTTT. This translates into CASRKQGVDTQYF.

The CDR3 sequence is CATSDLGGSYNEQFF. The CDR3 bases are TGTGCCACCAGTGATCTTGGCGGGTCCTACAATGAGCAGTTCTTC. This chain connects TRBV24-1 to TRBJ2-1, with D perhaps matching TRBD2 (5 bases). The germline CDR1 and CDR2 sequences are KGHDR and SFDVKD. V lost 3 bases and J 1 base, leaving 9 bases between the germline ends. The CDR3 runs to 15 residues.

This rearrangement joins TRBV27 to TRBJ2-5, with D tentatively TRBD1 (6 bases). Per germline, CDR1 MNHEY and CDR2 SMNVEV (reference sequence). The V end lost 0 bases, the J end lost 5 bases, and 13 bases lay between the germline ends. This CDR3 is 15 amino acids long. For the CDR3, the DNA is TGTGCCAGCAGTTTATCCTCCTCGAGGGGGGAGACCCAGTACTTC. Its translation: CASSLSSSRGETQYF.

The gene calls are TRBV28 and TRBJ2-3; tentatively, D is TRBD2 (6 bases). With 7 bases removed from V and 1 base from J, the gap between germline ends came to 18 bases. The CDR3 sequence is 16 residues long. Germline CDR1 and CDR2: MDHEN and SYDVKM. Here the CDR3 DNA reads TGTGCCAGCACCCCCCTCGGGGGTTGGGGCACAGATACGCAGTATTTT. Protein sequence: CASTPLGGWGTDTQYF.

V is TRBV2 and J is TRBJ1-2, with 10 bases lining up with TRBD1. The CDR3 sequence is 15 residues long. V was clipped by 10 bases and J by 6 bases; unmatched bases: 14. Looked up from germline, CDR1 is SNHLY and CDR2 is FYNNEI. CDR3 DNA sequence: TGTGCCACCAGGGACAGGGGCCTCGTTAGGAATGGCTACACCTTC. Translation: CATRDRGLVRNGYTF.